This TCR beta chain was captured by sequencing in a study of CD8+CD57+ T cells in acquired aplastic anemia. Study in general: Roughly 3.2 ug was the average amount of DNA from sorted CD4+ and CD8+ cells.

The template used for profiling TCR beta VDJ and CDR3 was genomic DNA. From the reads, TCRdb called clonotypes with MiXCR, one entry per CDR3 protein. The sample consists of 250,000 to 350,000 distinct CDR3 sequences, roughly 50% of them appearing once. Trimming at V came to 3 bases and at J to 7 bases, leaving 11 bases not matched to a gene. Germline V lookup: CDR1 KGHSH, CDR2 LQKENI. This CDR3 comprises 15 residues. This clonotype appeared many times. Antigen unknown. Regarding the study as a whole: In CD8+ cells, Simpson's diversity showed no significant difference between patients and controls. Overlapping CD8+ CDR3 repertoires of patients and controls contained around 31 shared sequences.

The rearrangement uses TRBV18 and TRBJ1-2, with 7 positions matching TRBD1. The clonotype originates from a human donor with severe aplastic anemia or a healthy control (not recorded which). The sequencing sample was made of sorted CD4+, CD8+, or CD8+CD57+ T cells (not recorded which) from PBMCs. CDR3 amino acids: CASSPVTGVGIGYTF. In DNA, the CDR3 is TGTGCCAGCTCACCGGTCACAGGGGTCGGGATTGGCTACACCTTC.